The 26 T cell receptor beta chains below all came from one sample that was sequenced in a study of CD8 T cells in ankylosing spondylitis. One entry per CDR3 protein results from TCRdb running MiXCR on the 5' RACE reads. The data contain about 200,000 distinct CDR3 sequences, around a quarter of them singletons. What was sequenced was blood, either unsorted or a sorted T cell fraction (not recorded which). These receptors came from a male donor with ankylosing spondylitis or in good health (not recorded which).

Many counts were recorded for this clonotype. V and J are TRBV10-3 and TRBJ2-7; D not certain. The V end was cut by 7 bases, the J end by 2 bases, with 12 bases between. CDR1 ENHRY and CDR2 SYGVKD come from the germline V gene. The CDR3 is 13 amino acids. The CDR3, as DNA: TGTGCCATCACCGCGAGCCCTGCCTACGAGCAGTACTTC. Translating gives CAITASPAYEQYF.

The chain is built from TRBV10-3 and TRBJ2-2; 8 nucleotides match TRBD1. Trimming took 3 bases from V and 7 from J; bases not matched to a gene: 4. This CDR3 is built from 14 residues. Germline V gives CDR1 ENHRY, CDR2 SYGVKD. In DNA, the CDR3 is TGTGCCATCAGTGATTGGACAGGGAACGGGGAGCTGTTTTTT. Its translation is CAISDWTGNGELFF.

CDR3 DNA: TGCAGTGTTCCAGCAAACACCGGGGAGCTGTTTTTT. Amino acids: CSVPANTGELFF. This chain joins TRBV20-1 and TRBJ2-2, with D unclear. CDR1 DFQATT and CDR2 SNEGSKA come from the germline V gene (reference sequence). Between the trimmed V and J ends, which lost 7 bases and 2 bases, there was a span of 8 bases. This CDR3 is 12 amino acids long.

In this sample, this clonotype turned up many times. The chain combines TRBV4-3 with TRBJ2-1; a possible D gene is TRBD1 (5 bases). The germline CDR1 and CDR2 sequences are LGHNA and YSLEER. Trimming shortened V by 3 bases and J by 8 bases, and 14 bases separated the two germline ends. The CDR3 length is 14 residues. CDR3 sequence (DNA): TGCGCCAGCAGCCAGTTCGCAGGGATCTATGAGCAGTTCTTC. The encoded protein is CASSQFAGIYEQFF.

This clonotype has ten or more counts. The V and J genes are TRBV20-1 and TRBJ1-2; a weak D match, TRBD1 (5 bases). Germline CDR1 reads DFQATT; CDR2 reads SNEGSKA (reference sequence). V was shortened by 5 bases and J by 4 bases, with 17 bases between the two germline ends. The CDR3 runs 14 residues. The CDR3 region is CSAFSTIGAYGYTF. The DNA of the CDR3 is TGCAGTGCTTTCTCCACGATAGGGGCCTATGGCTACACCTTC.

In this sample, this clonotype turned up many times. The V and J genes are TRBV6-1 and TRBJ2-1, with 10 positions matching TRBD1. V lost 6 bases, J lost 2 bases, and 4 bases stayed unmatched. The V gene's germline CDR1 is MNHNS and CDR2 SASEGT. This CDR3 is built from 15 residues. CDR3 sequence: CASSFGQGAYNEQFF. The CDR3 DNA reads TGTGCCAGCAGCTTCGGACAGGGGGCCTACAATGAGCAGTTCTTC.

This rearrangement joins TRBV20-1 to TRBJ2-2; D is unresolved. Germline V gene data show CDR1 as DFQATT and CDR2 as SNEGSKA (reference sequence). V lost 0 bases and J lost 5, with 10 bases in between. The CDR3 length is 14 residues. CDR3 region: CSARESWGTGELFF. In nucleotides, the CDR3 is TGCAGTGCTAGAGAATCGTGGGGAACCGGGGAGCTGTTTTTT.

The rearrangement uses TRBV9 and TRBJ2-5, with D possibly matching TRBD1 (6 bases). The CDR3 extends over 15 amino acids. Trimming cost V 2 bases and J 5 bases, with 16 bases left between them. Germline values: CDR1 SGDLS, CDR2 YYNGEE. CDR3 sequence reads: CASSVDDRRGETQYF. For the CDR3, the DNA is TGTGCCAGCAGCGTTGATGACAGGCGCGGCGAGACCCAGTACTTC.

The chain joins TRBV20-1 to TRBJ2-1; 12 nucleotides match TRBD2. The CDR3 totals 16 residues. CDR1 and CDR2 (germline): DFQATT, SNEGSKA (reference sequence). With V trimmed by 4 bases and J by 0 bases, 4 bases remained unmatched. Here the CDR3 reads CSAILAGGSSYNEQFF. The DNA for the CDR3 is TGCAGTGCTATACTAGCGGGAGGAAGCTCCTACAATGAGCAGTTCTTC.

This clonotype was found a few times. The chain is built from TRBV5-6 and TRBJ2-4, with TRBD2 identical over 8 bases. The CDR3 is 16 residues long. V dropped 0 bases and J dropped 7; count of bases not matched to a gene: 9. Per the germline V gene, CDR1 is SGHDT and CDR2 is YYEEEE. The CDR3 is CASSLGGTRPTNIQYF. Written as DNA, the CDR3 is TGTGCCAGCAGCTTGGGCGGGACTAGGCCCACGAACATTCAGTACTTC.

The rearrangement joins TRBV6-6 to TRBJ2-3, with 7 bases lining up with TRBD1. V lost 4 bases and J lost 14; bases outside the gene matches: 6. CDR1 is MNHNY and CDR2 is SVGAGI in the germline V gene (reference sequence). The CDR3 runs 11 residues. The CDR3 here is CASSSDRRWYF. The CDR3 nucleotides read TGTGCCAGCAGTTCGGACAGGCGATGGTATTTT.

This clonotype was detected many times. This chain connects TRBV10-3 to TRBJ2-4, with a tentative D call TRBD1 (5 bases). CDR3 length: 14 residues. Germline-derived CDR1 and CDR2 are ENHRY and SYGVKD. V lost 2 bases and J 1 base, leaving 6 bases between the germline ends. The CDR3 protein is CAISEPGAKNIQYF. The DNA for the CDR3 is TGTGCCATCAGTGAGCCAGGGGCCAAAAACATTCAGTACTTC.

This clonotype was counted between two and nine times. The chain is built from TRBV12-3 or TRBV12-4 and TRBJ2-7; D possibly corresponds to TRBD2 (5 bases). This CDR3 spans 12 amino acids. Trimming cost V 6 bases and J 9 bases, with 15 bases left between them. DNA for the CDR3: TGTGCCAGCAGCACCACAGCGGTTGGGCAGTACTTC. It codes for CASSTTAVGQYF.

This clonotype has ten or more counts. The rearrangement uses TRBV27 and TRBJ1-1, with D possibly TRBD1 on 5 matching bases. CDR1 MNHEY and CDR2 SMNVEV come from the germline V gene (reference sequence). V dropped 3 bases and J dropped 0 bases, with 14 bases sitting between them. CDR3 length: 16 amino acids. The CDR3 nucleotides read TGTGCCAGCAGTTTGACCATCCCGGGGGTGAACACTGAAGCTTTCTTT. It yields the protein CASSLTIPGVNTEAFF.

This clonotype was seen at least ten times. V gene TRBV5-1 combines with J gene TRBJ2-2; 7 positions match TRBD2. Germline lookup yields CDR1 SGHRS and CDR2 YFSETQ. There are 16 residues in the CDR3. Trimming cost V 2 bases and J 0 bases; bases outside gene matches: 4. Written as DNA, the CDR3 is TGCGCCAGCAGCTTTTTAGCGGGCACGAACACCGGGGAGCTGTTTTTT. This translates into CASSFLAGTNTGELFF.

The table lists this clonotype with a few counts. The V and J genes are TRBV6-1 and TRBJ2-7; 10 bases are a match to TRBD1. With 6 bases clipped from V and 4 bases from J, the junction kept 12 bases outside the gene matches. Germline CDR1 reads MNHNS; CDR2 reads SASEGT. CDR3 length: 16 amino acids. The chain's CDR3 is CASSPGQGIAFYEQYF. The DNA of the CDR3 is TGTGCCAGCAGCCCGGGACAGGGGATCGCCTTTTACGAGCAGTACTTC.

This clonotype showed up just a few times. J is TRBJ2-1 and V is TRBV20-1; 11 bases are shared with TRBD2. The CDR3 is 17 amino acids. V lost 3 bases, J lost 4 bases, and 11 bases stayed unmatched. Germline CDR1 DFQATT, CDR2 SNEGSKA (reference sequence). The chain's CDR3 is CSASARLAGHLYNEQFF. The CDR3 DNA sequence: TGCAGTGCTAGTGCCCGACTAGCGGGACACTTATACAATGAGCAGTTCTTC.

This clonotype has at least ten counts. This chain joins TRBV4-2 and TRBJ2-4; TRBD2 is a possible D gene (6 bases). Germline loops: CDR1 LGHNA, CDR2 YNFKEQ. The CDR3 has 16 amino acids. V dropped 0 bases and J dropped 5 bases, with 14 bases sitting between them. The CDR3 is CASSQDLAGMENIQYF. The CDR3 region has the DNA TGTGCCAGCAGCCAAGATCTCGCGGGGATGGAAAACATTCAGTACTTC.

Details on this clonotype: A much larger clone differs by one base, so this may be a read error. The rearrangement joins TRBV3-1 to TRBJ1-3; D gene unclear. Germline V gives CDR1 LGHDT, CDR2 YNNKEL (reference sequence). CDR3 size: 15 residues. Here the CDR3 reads CASSQVPTTGNTIFF. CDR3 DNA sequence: TGTGCCAGCAGCCAAGTTCCCACGACTGGAAACACCATATTTTTT.

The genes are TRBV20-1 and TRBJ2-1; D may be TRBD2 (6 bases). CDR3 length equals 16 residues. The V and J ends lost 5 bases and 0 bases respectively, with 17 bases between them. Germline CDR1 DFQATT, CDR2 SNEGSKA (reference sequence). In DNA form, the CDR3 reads TGCAGTGCTCGTGCTGCCCGGGGGAACTCCTACAATGAGCAGTTCTTC. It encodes CSARAARGNSYNEQFF.

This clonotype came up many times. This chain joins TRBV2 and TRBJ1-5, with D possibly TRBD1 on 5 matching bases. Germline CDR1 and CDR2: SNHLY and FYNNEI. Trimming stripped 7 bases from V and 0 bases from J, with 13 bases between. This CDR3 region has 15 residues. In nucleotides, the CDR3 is TGTGCCAGCACCGGGACGGACTATAGCAATCAGCCCCAGCATTTT. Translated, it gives CASTGTDYSNQPQHF. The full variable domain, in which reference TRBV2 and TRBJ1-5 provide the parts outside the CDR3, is EPEVTQTPSHQVTQMGQEVILRCVPISNHLYFYWYRQILGQKVEFLVSFYNNEISEKSEIFDDQFSVERPDGSNFTLKIRSTKLEDSAMYFCASTGTDYSNQPQHFGDGTRLSIL.

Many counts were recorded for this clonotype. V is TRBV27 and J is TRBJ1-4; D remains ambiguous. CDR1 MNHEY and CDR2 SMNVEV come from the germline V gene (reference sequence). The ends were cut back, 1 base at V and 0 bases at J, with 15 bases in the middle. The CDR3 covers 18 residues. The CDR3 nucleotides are TGTGCCAGCAGTTTATTCGGACTCGAGGGTGCAACTAATGAAAAACTGTTTTTT. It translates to CASSLFGLEGATNEKLFF.

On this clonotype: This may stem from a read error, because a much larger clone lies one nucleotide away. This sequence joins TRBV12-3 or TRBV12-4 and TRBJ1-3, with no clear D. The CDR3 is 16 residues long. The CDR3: CTSSLAGLSPGNTIYF. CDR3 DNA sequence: TGTACCAGCAGTTTAGCGGGCCTGTCCCCTGGAAACACCATATATTTT.

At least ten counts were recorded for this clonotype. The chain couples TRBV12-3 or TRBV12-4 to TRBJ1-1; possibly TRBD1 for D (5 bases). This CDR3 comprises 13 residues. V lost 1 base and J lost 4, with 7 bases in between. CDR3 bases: TGTGCCAGCAGTTTAGGGGGGGTCACTGAAGCTTTCTTT. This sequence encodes CASSLGGVTEAFF.

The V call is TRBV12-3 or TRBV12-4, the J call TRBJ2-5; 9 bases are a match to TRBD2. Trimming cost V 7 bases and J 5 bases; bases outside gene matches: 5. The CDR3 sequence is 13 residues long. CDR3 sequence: CASTPAGGETQYF. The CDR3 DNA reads TGTGCCAGCACGCCCGCGGGGGGGGAGACCCAGTACTTC.

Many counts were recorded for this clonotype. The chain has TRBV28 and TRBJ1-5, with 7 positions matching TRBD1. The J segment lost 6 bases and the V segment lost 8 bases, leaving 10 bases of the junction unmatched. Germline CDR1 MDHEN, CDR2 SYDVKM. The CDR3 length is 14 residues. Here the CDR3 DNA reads TGTGCCAGCGGCCCGCAACAGGGGAGTCAGCCCCAGCATTTT. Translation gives CASGPQQGSQPQHF.